This record looks at one TCR beta chain sequence and its context. Its cognate antigen has yet to be identified. No quality values exist for individual bases; no much larger clone is one base distant. This entry is derived from a study of blood T cell repertoires in COVID-19 (dated by TCRdb to the early 2020s). About the study as a whole: Samples covering the acute and convalescent phases of COVID-19 were provided by collaborators in the United States, Italy and Spain. Nearly every sample came with metadata listing a de-identified subject ID, COVID-19 status, age in years and sex. The material from the prospective study consisted of cDNA or gDNA derived from T cells, B-cell-depleted T cells, or PBMCs. Samples came from the ongoing ImmuneRACE study (first 160 participants) plus 1,254 subjects from 6 global collaborators. Deeply sampled blood TCRbeta repertoires from subjects exposed to, actively infected with, or recovered from COVID-19 were included in the dataset. The repertoires were released in a freely available public database intended as a resource for research on the immune response to SARS-CoV-2. Where HLA class I and class II types were available, the types were taken from metadata supplied by the sample provider, not from assay-based typing.

Taken from the germline V gene (reference sequence), the CDR1 and CDR2 loops are GTSNPN and SVGIG. V is pruned by 1 base and J by 8 bases, leaving 0 bases of the junction without a gene match. Including the terminal cysteine and phenylalanine, the CDR3 comprises 13 residues. Just CDR3 DNA is preserved here, 39 bases in frame from base 1. Study-level results and caveats: The quantity of clinical and demographic metadata differed by source and by participant and was supplied without curation.

TCRbeta CDR3 regions were amplified from genomic DNA by means of the immunoSEQ Assay, a bias-controlled multiplex PCR. Concerning the study's data processing: Within the assay, amplification of reference gene primers was used to estimate how many nucleated cells each sample contained. Sequence reads were collapsed and filtered to measure the absolute abundance of every unique TCRbeta CDR3 rearrangement. For each sample, productive Simpson clonality was calculated as the square root of Simpson's diversity index over productive rearrangements. TCRdb carries this immuneACCESS record with in-frame sequences only. Its versions omit some clonotypes, under half of them owing to an unresolved V gene in the studies checked, with the rest unexplained. The V and J calls and clone size come from that table; D and trimming were worked out from the DNA. The sample yields around 190,000 clones; around four fifths were counted once. 9.2% of the sample is held by the ten biggest clonotypes.

Participants in the prospective study were aged about 18 to 95 years, lived in 24 United States geographic areas, and enrolled through a virtual design. In the prospective study, cohorts were assigned on the basis of participant-reported clinical history obtained from a screening survey and a study questionnaire. Recovered participants in ImmuneRACE Cohort 3 were defined by two consecutive negative NP/OP PCR tests, clearance by a healthcare professional, or resolution of symptoms. Each participant in the prospective study had whole blood, serum and a nasopharyngeal or oropharyngeal swab collected by mobile phlebotomists. Participants in the prospective study had the option to provide additional blood draws and questionnaires over an approximately 2-month period. Blood samples from the prospective study were shipped frozen or at room temperature prior to DNA extraction.

The V and J genes are TRBV30 and TRBJ1-6, and 9 junction bases match TRBD1. Sequencing was done on a sample of PBMCs or T cells enriched from blood (not recorded which). The sequence derives from a middle-aged man who had recovered from COVID-19. The bases are TGTGCCTGGAGTGGACAGGGGGATTCACCCCTCCACTTT. It specifies CAWSGQGDSPLHF.